This T cell receptor (beta chain) was sequenced for a study of blood T cell repertoires in COVID-19 (TCRdb year 2020). Concerning the study at large: The collaborator samples originated in the United States, Italy and Spain and spanned the acute and convalescent phases of COVID-19. The material from the prospective study consisted of cDNA or gDNA derived from T cells, B-cell-depleted T cells, or PBMCs. The dataset comprised deeply sampled blood TCRbeta repertoires from subjects exposed to, actively infected with, or recovered from COVID-19. The repertoires were made available in a free public database intended to serve as a resource for research on the immune response to SARS-CoV-2. Samples came from the ongoing ImmuneRACE study (first 160 participants) plus 1,254 subjects from 6 global collaborators. A de-identified subject ID, COVID-19 status, age in years and sex were almost always included in the sample metadata. HLA class I and class II types, where available, came from metadata supplied by the sample provider rather than from assay-based typing. General conclusions and limits of the study: How much clinical and demographic metadata was included differed by source and by participant, and the metadata was provided uncurated.

This clone was recorded only once. Its antigen is still unknown. There are no base qualities to consult, and no much larger clone falls within one base. As encoded in the germline V gene, CDR1 is SGHRS while CDR2 is YFSETQ. Including the terminal cysteine and phenylalanine, the CDR3 comprises 14 residues. Just the 42-base CDR3 DNA is kept, in frame starting at base 1. V is trimmed back by 5 bases and J by 7 bases, and the junction contains 7 bases that no gene match accounts for. Whole blood was collected in K2EDTA tubes by collaborating institutions according to the institutions' own protocols. For TCRbeta analysis, collaborators shipped samples in one of three forms: frozen whole blood, isolated PBMCs, or DNA extracted from either of those sample types. The immunoSEQ Assay, a bias-controlled multiplex PCR, was used to amplify TCRbeta CDR3 regions from genomic DNA. The published analysis was carried out like this. Nucleated cell counts per sample were estimated from amplification of reference gene primers within the assay. Sequence reads were collapsed and filtered to measure the absolute abundance of every unique TCRbeta CDR3 rearrangement. For each sample, productive Simpson clonality was calculated as the square root of Simpson's diversity index over productive rearrangements. Held by TCRdb, this immuneACCESS table contains in-frame sequences only and omits some clones. Under half of the omission traces to an unresolved V gene where checked; the cause of the rest is unknown. The V and J calls and clone size come from that table; D and trimming were worked out from the DNA. Across this sample there are 150,000 to 190,000 clones, with around four fifths seen only once. 3% to 4.5% of the sample is in the top ten clones.

Recombination connected TRBV5-1 to TRBJ2-1, with 9 bases matching TRBD1. This receptor was identified in a woman older than 75 with acute or convalescent COVID-19. The sequencing sample was made of peripheral blood. The CDR3 is CASRYGQGSNEQFF. The nucleotides read TGCGCCAGCAGGTATGGACAGGGGAGTAATGAGCAGTTCTTC.